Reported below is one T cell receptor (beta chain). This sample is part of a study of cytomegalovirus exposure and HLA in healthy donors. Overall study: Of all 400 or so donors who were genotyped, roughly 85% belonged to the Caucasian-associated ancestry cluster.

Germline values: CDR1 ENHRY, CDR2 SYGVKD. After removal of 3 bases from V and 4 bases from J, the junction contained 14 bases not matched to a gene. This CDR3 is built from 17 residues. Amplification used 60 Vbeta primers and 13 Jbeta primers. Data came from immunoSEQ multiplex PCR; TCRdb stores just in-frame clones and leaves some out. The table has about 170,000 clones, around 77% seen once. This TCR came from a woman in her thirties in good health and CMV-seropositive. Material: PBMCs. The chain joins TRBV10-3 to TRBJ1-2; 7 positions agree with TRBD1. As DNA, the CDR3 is TGTGCCATCAGTGACCGACCGGGACAGCCGAGGCGCTATGGCTACACCTTC. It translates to CAISDRPGQPRRYGYTF.